This is a list of T cell receptor beta chains from one sample in a study of lymphopenia after photon versus proton radiotherapy. This table comes from immunoSEQ multiplex PCR, and its TCRdb copy is limited to in-frame clones, with some not included. The table lists about 50,000 clones, about 92% of them singletons. Sequenced material: peripheral blood, taken from a patient treated with photon-based radiotherapy. These receptors all come from a middle-aged woman with cholangiocarcinoma. The CDR3 runs from the conserved cysteine through the conserved F or W. A D gene is named only where the DNA matches it firmly. The size of a clone is reported for some rows only, either as once, few or many, or as a class for expanded clones.

clone size	V gene	J gene	D gene	CDR3 protein	CDR3 DNA
NA	TRBV10-1	TRBJ2-2	NA	CASGTNTGELFF	TGCGCCAGCGGGACGAACACCGGGGAGCTGTTTTTT
NA	TRBV2	TRBJ1-5	NA	CASSAPNRAPQHF	TGTGCCAGCAGTGCACCTAACAGGGCCCCCCAGCATTTT
NA	TRBV9	TRBJ1-2	NA	CASTSGRTDGYTF	TGTGCCAGCACCTCGGGGAGGACGGATGGCTACACCTTC
NA	TRBV5-1	TRBJ2-1	NA	CASSLGQALTYNEQFF	TGCGCCAGCAGCTTGGGACAGGCCTTAACCTACAATGAGCAGTTCTTC
NA	TRBV5-1	TRBJ2-7	TRBD2	CASSLGSLAGGYEQYF	TGCGCCAGCAGCTTGGGTAGTCTTGCGGGGGGATACGAGCAGTACTTC
NA	TRBV7-2	TRBJ2-3	NA	CASSFAGQGSDTQYF	TGTGCCAGCAGCTTCGCGGGCCAGGGGAGCGATACGCAGTATTTT
NA	TRBV28	TRBJ1-2	TRBD1	CASSLPFRQGPSYGYTF	TGTGCCAGCAGTTTACCCTTCAGACAGGGGCCTAGCTATGGCTACACCTTC
few	TRBV10-1	TRBJ1-2	NA	CASSEMTPNYGYTF	TGCGCCAGCAGTGAGATGACCCCGAACTATGGCTACACCTTC
NA	TRBV4-3	TRBJ1-1	NA	CASSQDRARGAFF	TGCGCCAGCAGCCAAGATAGGGCAAGAGGAGCTTTCTTT
NA	TRBV5-5	TRBJ2-5	TRBD2	CASSPGLAGQFETQYF	TGTGCCAGCAGCCCGGGACTAGCGGGACAATTTGAGACCCAGTACTTC
NA	TRBV7-2	TRBJ1-3	NA	CASSRDPSGNTIYF	TGTGCCAGCAGCAGGGATCCTTCTGGAAACACCATATATTTT
NA	TRBV6-1	TRBJ2-7	NA	CASKSGHSTYEQYF	TGTGCCAGCAAATCCGGTCACAGCACCTACGAGCAGTACTTC
NA	TRBV12-2	TRBJ2-1	NA	CASRLVAGAVYNEQFF	TGTGCAAGTCGCTTAGTGGCGGGGGCCGTCTACAATGAGCAGTTCTTC
NA	TRBV7-9	TRBJ2-1	TRBD2	CASSSSGTYNEQFF	TGTGCCAGCAGTTCTAGCGGGACCTACAATGAGCAGTTCTTC
NA	TRBV7-2	TRBJ1-2	NA	CASSLDPPGGGYGYTF	TGTGCCAGCAGCTTAGATCCCCCCGGGGGAGGCTATGGCTACACCTTC
NA	TRBV28	TRBJ2-3	TRBD2	CASSFATLTSGTDTQYF	TGTGCCAGCAGTTTTGCGACCCTAACTAGCGGAACAGATACGCAGTATTTT
NA	TRBV7-8	TRBJ1-4	NA	CASSLQHTLATNEKLFF	TGTGCCAGCAGCTTACAGCACACCCTAGCAACTAATGAAAAACTGTTTTTT
NA	TRBV6-1	TRBJ2-7	NA	CASSAEGASEQYF	TGTGCCAGCAGCGCTGAGGGTGCGTCCGAGCAGTACTTC
NA	TRBV4-3	TRBJ1-4	NA	CASSQEYGIKEKLFF	TGCGCCAGCAGCCAAGAGTATGGAATTAAGGAAAAACTGTTTTTT
NA	TRBV5-6	TRBJ1-5	TRBD1	CASSLGTGVWNQPQHF	TGTGCCAGCAGCCTCGGGACAGGGGTGTGGAATCAGCCCCAGCATTTT
NA	TRBV5-6	TRBJ1-1	NA	CASSLADEAFF	TGTGCCAGCAGCTTGGCAGATGAAGCTTTCTTT
NA	TRBV27	TRBJ1-6	TRBD1	CASGTGGNSPLHF	TGTGCCAGTGGGACAGGGGGTAATTCACCCCTCCACTTT
NA	TRBV9	TRBJ2-7	TRBD2	CASSVTSGAYEQYF	TGTGCCAGCAGCGTAACTAGCGGGGCCTACGAGCAGTACTTC
NA	TRBV4-2	TRBJ2-7	TRBD2	CASSQLAGVIDEQYF	TGTGCCAGCAGCCAACTAGCGGGAGTTATCGACGAGCAGTACTTC
NA	TRBV6-1	TRBJ1-1	NA	CASSEDIMNTEAFF	TGTGCCAGCAGCGAAGACATCATGAACACTGAAGCTTTCTTT
NA	TRBV7-7	TRBJ2-7	NA	CASSLGHEGYEQYF	TGTGCTAGCAGCTTAGGACACGAAGGTTACGAGCAGTACTTC
NA	TRBV5-1	TRBJ2-3	TRBD2	CASRRTSQAITDTQYF	TGCGCCAGCAGACGGACTAGCCAAGCGATCACAGATACGCAGTATTTT
NA	TRBV5-5	TRBJ1-2	NA	CASSLVLDGYTF	TGTGCCAGCAGCTTGGTTCTGGATGGCTACACCTTC
NA	TRBV5-3	TRBJ2-1	NA	CASSPIASVNNEQFF	TGTGCCAGTAGTCCCATAGCCTCCGTCAACAATGAGCAGTTCTTC
NA	TRBV27	TRBJ2-1	NA	CASGGAGPNEQFF	TGTGCCAGCGGGGGGGCAGGGCCGAATGAGCAGTTCTTC
NA	TRBV2	TRBJ1-5	TRBD1	CASSVEGQVNQPQHF	TGTGCCAGCAGTGTAGAGGGACAGGTCAATCAGCCCCAGCATTTT
NA	TRBV7-2	TRBJ2-7	NA	CASSRDSGVEQYF	TGTGCCAGCAGCCGAGATTCGGGGGTCGAGCAGTACTTC
NA	TRBV15	TRBJ1-6	NA	CATSRNPEPRQEWEYNSPLHF	TGTGCCACCAGCAGAAACCCTGAACCGAGACAGGAATGGGAGTATAATTCACCCCTCCACTTT
NA	TRBV29-1	TRBJ2-3	NA	CSVDGYYGRPDTQYF	TGCAGCGTTGATGGATATTACGGAAGGCCAGATACGCAGTATTTT
NA	TRBV27	TRBJ1-1	NA	CASSSPSGGRTEAFF	TGTGCCAGCAGTTCTCCTTCAGGAGGGAGAACTGAAGCTTTCTTT
NA	TRBV12-5	TRBJ2-7	NA	CASGTTDLFHEQYF	TGTGCTAGTGGCACCACGGACCTCTTCCACGAGCAGTACTTC
NA	TRBV28	TRBJ2-3	TRBD1	CASSLWGQASTDTQYF	TGTGCCAGCAGTTTATGGGGACAGGCTAGCACAGATACGCAGTATTTT
NA	TRBV29-1	TRBJ2-1	TRBD2	CSSGTSGRGIYNEQFF	TGCAGCTCTGGGACTAGCGGGAGGGGTATCTACAATGAGCAGTTCTTC
NA	TRBV10-3	TRBJ2-6	NA	CAIGQSDSGANVLTF	TGTGCCATCGGACAGAGTGACTCTGGGGCCAACGTCCTGACTTTC
NA	TRBV7-3	TRBJ2-3	NA	CASSLKDTDTQYF	TGTGCCAGCAGCTTAAAGGACACAGATACGCAGTATTTT
medium-sized	TRBV9	TRBJ1-1	NA	CASAIPRGLGNTEAFF	TGTGCCAGTGCCATCCCACGTGGGTTAGGTAACACTGAAGCTTTCTTT
once	TRBV10-3	TRBJ2-7	TRBD1	CAISEQGGWYEQYF	TGTGCCATCAGTGAACAGGGGGGATGGTACGAGCAGTACTTC
NA	TRBV30	TRBJ2-3	NA	CAWSVGSRASTDTQYF	TGTGCCTGGAGTGTGGGAAGCCGGGCCTCCACAGATACGCAGTATTTT
medium-sized	TRBV7-9	TRBJ1-3	NA	CASSLVPIAGDTIYF	TGTGCCAGCAGCTTAGTACCAATTGCGGGAGACACCATATATTTT
NA	TRBV7-9	TRBJ2-7	TRBD1	CASSLVGQGMYEQYF	TGTGCCAGCAGCTTAGTGGGACAGGGGATGTACGAGCAGTACTTC
NA	TRBV30	TRBJ2-1	NA	CAWRRYVGARYNEQFF	TGTGCCTGGAGAAGATATGTGGGGGCTCGCTACAATGAGCAGTTCTTC
NA	TRBV7-9	TRBJ2-7	NA	CASSSDSSSYEQYF	TGTGCCAGCAGCTCCGACAGTAGCTCCTACGAGCAGTACTTC
NA	TRBV30	TRBJ1-2	TRBD1	CAWKWGQGGYTF	TGTGCCTGGAAGTGGGGACAGGGCGGCTACACCTTC
NA	TRBV28	TRBJ2-2	NA	CASSAGTKNTGELFF	TGTGCCAGCAGTGCCGGGACCAAGAACACCGGGGAGCTGTTTTTT
once	TRBV27	TRBJ1-1	TRBD1	CASSSRTGGRVTEAFF	TGTGCCAGCAGTTCAAGGACAGGGGGAAGGGTCACTGAAGCTTTCTTT
NA	TRBV18	TRBJ1-4	NA	CASSPGDREWEKLFF	TGTGCCAGCTCACCCGGGGACCGCGAATGGGAAAAACTGTTTTTT
NA	TRBV30	TRBJ1-1	NA	CAWSKAPTNTEAFF	TGTGCCTGGAGTAAGGCCCCGACCAACACTGAAGCTTTCTTT
NA	TRBV5-4	TRBJ2-1	TRBD2	CASTFPAGGYNEQFF	TGTGCCAGCACTTTTCCAGCGGGAGGGTACAATGAGCAGTTCTTC
NA	TRBV29-1	TRBJ2-3	NA	CSLPGLDTQYF	TGCAGCCTACCAGGACTAGATACGCAGTATTTT